This TCR beta chain was observed in a study of Graves' ophthalmopathy and Graves' hyperthyroidism. Study summary: Pretreatment peripheral blood was obtained at initial diagnosis.

In the case of this clonotype: Its antigen is not known.

Amplification of the TCR beta CDR3 regions used RNA transcripts (as template). HTBI-primed RT-PCR formed the first round, and a multiplex PCR formed the second. TCRdb recomputed calls from the multiplex PCR reads with MiXCR, one row per CDR3 protein. Of 200,000 to 250,000 distinct CDR3 sequences in the sample, approximately 42% are singletons; the top ten hold approximately 51%. From germline, CDR1 is DFQATT and CDR2 SNEGSKA (reference sequence). After removal of 4 bases from V and 6 bases from J, the junction contained 4 bases not matched to a gene. The CDR3 runs 13 residues. Study results and limitations: Sensitivity of roughly 64% and specificity of 72% to 80% were achieved by the model that predicted ophthalmopathy progression. Discrimination between ophthalmopathy and stable hyperthyroidism by a 13-signature model showed roughly 88% sensitivity and about 84% specificity. Thyroid clonotypes that were expanded above 0.001 frequency mostly also appeared in blood.

This sequence was found in an adult man with Graves' ophthalmopathy. V usage is TRBV20-1 and J usage is TRBJ1-4, with TRBD1 matching 8 bases. The sequencing input was peripheral blood. The DNA of the CDR3 is TGCAGTGCTACAGGGGGCGGGGATGAAAAACTGTTTTTT. Protein: CSATGGGDEKLFF.